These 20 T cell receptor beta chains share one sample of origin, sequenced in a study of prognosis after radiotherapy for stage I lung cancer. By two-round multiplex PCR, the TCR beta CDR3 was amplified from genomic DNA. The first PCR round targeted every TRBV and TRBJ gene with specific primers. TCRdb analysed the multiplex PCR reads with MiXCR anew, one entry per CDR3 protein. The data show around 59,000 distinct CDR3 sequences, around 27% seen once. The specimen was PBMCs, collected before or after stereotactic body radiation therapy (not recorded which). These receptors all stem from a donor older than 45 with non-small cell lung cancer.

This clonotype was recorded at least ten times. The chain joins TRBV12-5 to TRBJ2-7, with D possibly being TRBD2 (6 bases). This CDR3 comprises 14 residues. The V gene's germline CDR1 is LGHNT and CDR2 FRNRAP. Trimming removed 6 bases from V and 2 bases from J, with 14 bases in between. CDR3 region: CASGTGTAAYEQYF. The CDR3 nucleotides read TGTGCTAGTGGAACCGGGACTGCCGCCTACGAGCAGTACTTC.

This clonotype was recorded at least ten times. CDR3 loop: CATGTSGVRDTQYF. CDR3 DNA sequence: TGTGCCACAGGGACTAGCGGGGTTAGAGATACGCAGTATTTT. The J gene is TRBJ2-3, the V gene TRBV6-5, with TRBD2 identical over 13 bases. The CDR3 spans 14 residues. CDR1 and CDR2 (germline): MNHEY, SVGAGI. V lost 10 bases to trimming and J lost 5 bases; unmatched junction nucleotides: 6.

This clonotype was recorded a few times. The CDR3, as DNA: TGCGCCAGCAGGGGAAGCGGGGCGCCTCAAGAGACCCAGTACTTC. Translating it yields CASRGSGAPQETQYF. The chain is built from TRBV4-1 and TRBJ2-5; 7 bases are shared with TRBD2. The CDR3 covers 15 residues. From germline, CDR1 is MGHRA and CDR2 YSYEKL. Trimming took 6 bases from V and 2 from J; bases not matched to a gene: 9.

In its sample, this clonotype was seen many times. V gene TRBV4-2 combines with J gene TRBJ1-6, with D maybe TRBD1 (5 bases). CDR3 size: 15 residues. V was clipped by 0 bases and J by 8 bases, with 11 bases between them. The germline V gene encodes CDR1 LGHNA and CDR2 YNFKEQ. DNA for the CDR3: TGTGCCAGCAGCCAAGATACGCGGGGGTATTCACCCCTCCACTTT. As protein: CASSQDTRGYSPLHF.

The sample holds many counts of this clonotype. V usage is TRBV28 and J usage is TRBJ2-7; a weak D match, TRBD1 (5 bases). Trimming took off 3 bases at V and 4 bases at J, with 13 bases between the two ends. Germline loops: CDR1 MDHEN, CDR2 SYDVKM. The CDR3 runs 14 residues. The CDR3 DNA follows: TGTGCCAGCAGTTTCAGGGCAGAGACTTACGAGCAGTACTTC. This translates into CASSFRAETYEQYF.

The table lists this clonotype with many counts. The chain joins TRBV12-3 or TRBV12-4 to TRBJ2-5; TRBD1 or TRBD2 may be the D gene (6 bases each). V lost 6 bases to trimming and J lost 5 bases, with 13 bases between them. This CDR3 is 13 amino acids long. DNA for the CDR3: TGTGCCAGCAGCCCGAGGGGGGCCGAGACCCAGTACTTC. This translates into CASSPRGAETQYF.

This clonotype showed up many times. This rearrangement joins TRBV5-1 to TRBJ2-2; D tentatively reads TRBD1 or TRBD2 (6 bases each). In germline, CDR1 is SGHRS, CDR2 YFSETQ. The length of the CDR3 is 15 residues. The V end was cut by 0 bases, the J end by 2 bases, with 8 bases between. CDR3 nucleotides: TGCGCCAGCAGCTTGGGGGGGGCCAACACCGGGGAGCTGTTTTTT. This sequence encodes CASSLGGANTGELFF.

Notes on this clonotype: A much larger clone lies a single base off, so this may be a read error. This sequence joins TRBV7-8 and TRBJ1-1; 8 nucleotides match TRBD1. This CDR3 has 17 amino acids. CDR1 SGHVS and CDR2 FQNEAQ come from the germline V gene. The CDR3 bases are TGTGCCAGCAGCCTTCGGACAGGGCAGACTTTGAACACTCAAGCTTTCTTT. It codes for CASSLRTGQTLNTQAFF.

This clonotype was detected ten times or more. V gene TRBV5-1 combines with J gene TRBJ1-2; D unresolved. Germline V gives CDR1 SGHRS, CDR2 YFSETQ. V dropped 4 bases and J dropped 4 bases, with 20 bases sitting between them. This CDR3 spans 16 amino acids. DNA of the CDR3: TGCGCCAGCAGCCCTAGTGTTGGGGATATTGGCTATGGCTACACCTTC. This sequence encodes CASSPSVGDIGYGYTF. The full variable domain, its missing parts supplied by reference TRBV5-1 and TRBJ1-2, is KAGVTQTPRYLIKTRGQQVTLSCSPISGHRSVSWYQQTPGQGLQFLFEYFSETQRNKGNFPGRFSGRQFSNSRSEMNVSTLELGDSALYLCASSPSVGDIGYGYTFGSGTRLTVV.

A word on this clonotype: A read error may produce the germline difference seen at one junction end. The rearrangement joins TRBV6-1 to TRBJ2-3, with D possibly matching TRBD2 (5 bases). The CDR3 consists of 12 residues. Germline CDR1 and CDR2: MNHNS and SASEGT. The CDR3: CTSSPGGDTQYF. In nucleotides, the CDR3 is TGTACCAGCAGTCCGGGCGGGGATACGCAGTATTTT.

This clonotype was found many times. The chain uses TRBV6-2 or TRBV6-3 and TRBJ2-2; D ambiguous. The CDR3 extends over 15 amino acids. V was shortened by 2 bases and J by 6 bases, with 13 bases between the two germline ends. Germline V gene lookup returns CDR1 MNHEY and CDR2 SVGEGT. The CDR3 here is CASSYRPGSSGELFF. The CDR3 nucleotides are TGTGCCAGCAGTTACCGCCCCGGGTCATCCGGGGAGCTGTTTTTT.

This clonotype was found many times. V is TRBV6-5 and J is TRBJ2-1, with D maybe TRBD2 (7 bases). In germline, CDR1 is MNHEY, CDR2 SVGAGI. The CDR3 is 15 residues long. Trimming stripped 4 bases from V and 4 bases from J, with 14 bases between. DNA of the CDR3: TGTGCCAGCAGTTTCCGGGGGGCTCTTTACAATGAGCAGTTCTTC. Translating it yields CASSFRGALYNEQFF.

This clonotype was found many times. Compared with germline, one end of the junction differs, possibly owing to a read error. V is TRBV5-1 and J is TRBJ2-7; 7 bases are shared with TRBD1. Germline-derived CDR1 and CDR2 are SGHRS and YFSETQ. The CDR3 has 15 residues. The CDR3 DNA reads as TGTGCCAGCAGCCCAGACAGGGCCTCCTCCTACGAGCAGTACTTC. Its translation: CASSPDRASSYEQYF. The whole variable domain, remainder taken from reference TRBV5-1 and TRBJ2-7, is KAGVTQTPRYLIKTRGQQVTLSCSPISGHRSVSWYQQTPGQGLQFLFEYFSETQRNKGNFPGRFSGRQFSNSRSEMNVSTLELGDSALYLCASSPDRASSYEQYFGPGTRLTVT.

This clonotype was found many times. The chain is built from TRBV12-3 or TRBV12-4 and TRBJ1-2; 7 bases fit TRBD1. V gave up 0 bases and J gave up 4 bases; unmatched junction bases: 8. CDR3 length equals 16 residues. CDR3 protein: CASSLALGGGGYGYTF. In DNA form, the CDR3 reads TGTGCCAGCAGTTTAGCGCTAGGGGGCGGAGGCTATGGCTACACCTTC.

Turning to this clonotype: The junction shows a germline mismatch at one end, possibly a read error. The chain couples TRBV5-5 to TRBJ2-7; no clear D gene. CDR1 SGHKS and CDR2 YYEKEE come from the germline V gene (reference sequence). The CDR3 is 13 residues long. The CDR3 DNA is TGTGCCAGCAGCCCGACGCGGAACTACGACCAGTACTTC. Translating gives CASSPTRNYDQYF. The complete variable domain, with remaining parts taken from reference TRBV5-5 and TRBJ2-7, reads DAGVTQSPTHLIKTRGQQVTLRCSPISGHKSVSWYQQVLGQGPQFIFQYYEKEERGRGNFPDRFSARQFPNYSSELNVNALLLGDSALYLCASSPTRNYDQYFGPGTRLTVT.

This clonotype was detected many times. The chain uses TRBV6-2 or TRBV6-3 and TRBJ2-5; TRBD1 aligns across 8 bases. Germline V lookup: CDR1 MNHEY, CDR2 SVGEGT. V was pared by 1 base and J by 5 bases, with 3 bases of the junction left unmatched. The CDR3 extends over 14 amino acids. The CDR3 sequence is CASSYLQGVETQYF. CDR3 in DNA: TGTGCCAGCAGTTACTTACAGGGGGTGGAGACCCAGTACTTC.

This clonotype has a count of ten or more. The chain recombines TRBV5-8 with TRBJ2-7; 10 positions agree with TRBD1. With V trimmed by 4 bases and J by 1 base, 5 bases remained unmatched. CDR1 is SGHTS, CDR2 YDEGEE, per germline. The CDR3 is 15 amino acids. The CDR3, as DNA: TGTGCCAGCAGCCACGGGACAGGGGCTTCCTACGAGCAGTACTTC. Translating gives CASSHGTGASYEQYF.

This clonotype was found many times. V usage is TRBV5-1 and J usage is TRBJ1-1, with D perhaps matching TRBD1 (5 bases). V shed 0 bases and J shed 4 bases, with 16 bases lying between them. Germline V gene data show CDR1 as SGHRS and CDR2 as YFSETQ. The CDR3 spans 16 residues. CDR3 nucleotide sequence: TGCGCCAGCAGCTTGGGGGGACGACGGACCGGCACTGAAGCTTTCTTT. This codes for CASSLGGRRTGTEAFF.

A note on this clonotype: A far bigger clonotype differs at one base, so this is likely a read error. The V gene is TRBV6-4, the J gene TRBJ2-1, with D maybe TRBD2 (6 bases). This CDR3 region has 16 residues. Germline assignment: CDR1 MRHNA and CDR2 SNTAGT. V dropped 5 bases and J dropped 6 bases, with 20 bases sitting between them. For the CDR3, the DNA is TGTGCCAGCAGTCACCCCGGAGTAGCGGCGGGCAATGAGCAGTTCTTC. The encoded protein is CASSHPGVAAGNEQFF.

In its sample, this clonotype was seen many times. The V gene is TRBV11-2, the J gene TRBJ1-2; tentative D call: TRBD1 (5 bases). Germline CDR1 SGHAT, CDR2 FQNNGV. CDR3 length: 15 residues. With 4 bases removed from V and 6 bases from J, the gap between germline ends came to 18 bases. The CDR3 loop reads CASSSDRLVRDGYTF. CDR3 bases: TGTGCCAGCAGCTCCGACAGACTGGTTAGGGATGGCTACACCTTC.